These T cell receptor beta chains were read from a single sample in a study of blood T cell repertoires in COVID-19. Here immunoSEQ multiplex PCR was the method, and the copy in TCRdb shows in-frame clones only, minus some. Counted here are more than 85,000 clones, nearly 90% occurring once; the ten biggest clones make up around 4.5%. The sample was peripheral blood. The receptors here all came from a man between 65 and 79 years old with acute or convalescent COVID-19. CDR3s include the opening cysteine and the closing phenylalanine or tryptophan. A D gene is named only where the DNA matches it firmly. The size entry is marked missing in some rows and otherwise reads once, few, many or a size class.

TRBV28	TRBD2	TRBJ2-5	-	CASRSIGGARETQYF	TGTGCCAGCAGATCGATCGGGGGGGCACGGGAGACCCAGTACTTC
TRBV6-4	-	TRBJ2-5	once	CASSPEQGTETQYF	TGTGCCAGCAGCCCCGAGCAGGGGACCGAGACCCAGTACTTC
TRBV9	-	TRBJ2-5	-	CASSARDSQETQYF	TGTGCCAGCAGCGCAAGAGACTCCCAAGAGACCCAGTACTTC
TRBV9	TRBD1	TRBJ1-2	-	CASSVGTDYGYTF	TGTGCCAGCAGCGTCGGGACAGACTATGGCTACACCTTC
TRBV27	-	TRBJ1-6	-	CASSLRIVGRGQLGSPLHF	TGTGCCAGCAGTTTACGAATCGTAGGGCGGGGCCAACTAGGTTCACCCCTCCACTTT
TRBV4-2	TRBD1	TRBJ1-2	-	CASSQDGQGSNGYTF	TGTGCCAGCAGCCAAGATGGACAGGGGAGCAATGGCTACACCTTC
TRBV5-1	TRBD2	TRBJ2-1	-	CASSYAPGRGNNEQFF	TGCGCCAGCAGCTACGCTCCAGGGAGGGGAAACAATGAGCAGTTCTTC
TRBV21-1	-	TRBJ1-5	once	CASSKRVRRQGPPSNQPQHF	TGTGCCAGCAGCAAAAGGGTTCGGCGACAGGGGCCTCCCAGCAATCAGCCCCAGCATTTT
TRBV20-1	-	TRBJ2-3	-	CSAGGGTQYF	TGCAGTGCTGGGGGGGGCACGCAGTATTTT
TRBV2	TRBD1	TRBJ1-4	-	CASSADRVGEKLFF	TGTGCCAGCAGCGCTGACAGGGTCGGAGAAAAACTGTTTTTT
TRBV3-1/TRBV3-2	-	TRBJ1-5	-	CASSPGQGNQPQHF	TGTGCCAGCAGCCCTGGCCAGGGCAATCAGCCCCAGCATTTT
TRBV18	-	TRBJ1-6	-	CASSPLRLDSRGEGSPLHF	TGTGCCAGCTCACCACTTCGATTGGACAGCCGGGGCGAGGGATCACCCCTCCACTTT
TRBV10-2	TRBD1	TRBJ1-4	-	CASTSGGRLRTTTNEKLFF	TGCGCCAGCACCTCAGGGGGCCGACTCCGAACCACAACTAATGAAAAACTGTTTTTT
TRBV5-1	TRBD2	TRBJ2-5	few	CASHSTSGMGETQYF	TGCGCCAGCCATTCGACTAGCGGGATGGGGGAGACCCAGTACTTC
TRBV6-5	-	TRBJ1-6	-	CASRPREGVAPLHF	TGTGCCAGCAGGCCGAGAGAGGGGGTGGCACCCCTCCACTTT
TRBV28	-	TRBJ1-4	-	CASTSGGYEKLFF	TGTGCCAGCACGAGCGGGGGGTATGAAAAACTGTTTTTT
TRBV2	TRBD1	TRBJ1-2	-	CASKRTGAEGYTF	TGTGCCAGCAAAAGGACAGGGGCGGAAGGCTACACCTTC
TRBV7-6	TRBD2	TRBJ2-3	-	CASSFSSSGGTDTQYF	TGTGCCAGCAGCTTCAGTTCTAGCGGGGGCACAGATACGCAGTATTTT
TRBV5-4	TRBD1	TRBJ1-2	-	CASSLDDRGFGYTF	TGTGCCAGCAGCTTGGACGACAGGGGGTTTGGCTACACCTTC
TRBV5-1	-	TRBJ1-4	-	CASSLGTLGGRNEKLFF	TGCGCCAGCAGCTTGGGAACCCTAGGGGGACGTAATGAAAAACTGTTTTTT
TRBV3-1/TRBV3-2	TRBD1	TRBJ2-7	-	CASSLGQGSAEQYF	TGTGCCAGCAGCCTCGGACAGGGGTCCGCCGAGCAGTACTTC